Shown below are 19 T cell receptor beta chains from a single sample sequenced in a study of blood T cell repertoires in COVID-19. Sequencing used immunoSEQ multiplex PCR; TCRdb keeps in-frame clones, though not all of them. Among 250,000 to 350,000 clones listed, about 85% were seen once. Sample: peripheral blood. These receptor sequences come from a woman in her 50s who had recovered from COVID-19.

This clone was seen repeatedly, ten times or more. The rearrangement uses TRBV28 and TRBJ1-2; D gene unclear. V lost 5 bases, J lost 5 bases, and 9 bases lay in between. Germline-derived CDR1 and CDR2 are MDHEN and SYDVKM. This CDR3 is built from 12 residues. CDR3 bases: TGTGCCAGCAGTCCGACTAGTTATGGCTACACCTTC. This encodes CASSPTSYGYTF.

CDR3 nucleotide sequence: TGTGCCACCAGCAGAGATACGTCCGGGGAGACCCAGTACTTC. Protein: CATSRDTSGETQYF. The rearrangement joins TRBV15 to TRBJ2-5; D call uncertain. This CDR3 has 14 residues. Trimming pared 0 bases from V and 5 bases from J, leaving 10 bases between. CDR1 is LNHNV and CDR2 is YYDKDF in the germline V gene (reference sequence).

CDR3 amino acids: CATLVQSGQPQHF. CDR3 nucleotides: TGTGCCACCCTCGTTCAGTCCGGGCAGCCCCAGCATTTT. V gene TRBV28 combines with J gene TRBJ1-5; D unclear. The CDR3 contains 13 residues. The ends were cut back, 10 bases at V and 7 bases at J, with 17 bases in the middle. Germline V gene data show CDR1 as MDHEN and CDR2 as SYDVKM.

This clone was counted a single time. This chain joins TRBV5-5 and TRBJ2-7, with 9 bases lining up with TRBD1. J lost 3 bases, V lost 4 bases, and 5 bases had no gene match. The CDR3 is made up of 14 amino acids. Per germline, CDR1 SGHKS and CDR2 YYEKEE (reference sequence). The CDR3 DNA follows: TGTGCCAGCAGCCCCGGGACAGGGTACTACGAGCAGTACTTC. This encodes CASSPGTGYYEQYF.

The gene calls are TRBV11-2 and TRBJ2-1; D is perhaps TRBD2 (5 bases). The CDR3 spans 15 residues. CDR1 and CDR2 from the germline V gene are SGHAT and FQNNGV. Trimming removed 5 bases from V and 9 bases from J, with 20 bases in between. Here the CDR3 DNA reads TGTGCCAGCAGCGCCGATAGCGTCGGACTTCTTGAGCAGTTCTTC. This gives the protein CASSADSVGLLEQFF.

The chain uses TRBV27 and TRBJ2-2; 8 nucleotides match TRBD1. This CDR3 contains 15 residues. V dropped 2 bases and J dropped 8; count of bases not matched to a gene: 7. Germline V lookup: CDR1 MNHEY, CDR2 SMNVEV (reference sequence). The CDR3 loop is CASSLRPGGGGELFF. The CDR3 DNA sequence: TGTGCCAGCAGTTTACGGCCAGGGGGCGGTGGGGAGCTGTTTTTT.

The chain employs TRBV28 and TRBJ2-3; the D gene is possibly TRBD1 (5 bases). The CDR3 consists of 15 residues. Germline V gives CDR1 MDHEN, CDR2 SYDVKM. V lost 3 bases and J 5 bases, leaving 15 bases between the germline ends. The CDR3 DNA follows: TGTGCCAGCAGTTTTGGGGCAGGGTGGTTAGATACGCAGTATTTT. The encoded protein is CASSFGAGWLDTQYF. Looking up the rest from reference TRBV28 and TRBJ2-3 gives the full variable domain: DVKVTQSSRYLVKRTGEKVFLECVQDMDHENMFWYRQDPGLGLRLIYFSYDVKMKEKGDIPEGYSVSREKKERFSLILESASTNQTSMYLCASSFGAGWLDTQYFGPGTRLTVL.

V is TRBV2 and J is TRBJ1-1; no definite D call. Germline assignment: CDR1 SNHLY and CDR2 FYNNEI. The CDR3 is made up of 13 amino acids. V was clipped by 11 bases and J by 2 bases, with 15 bases between them. CDR3 loop: CARTTGPNTEAFF. For the CDR3, the DNA is TGTGCCCGCACGACGGGTCCCAACACTGAAGCTTTCTTT. Full variable domain (missing parts from reference TRBV2 and TRBJ1-1): EPEVTQTPSHQVTQMGQEVILRCVPISNHLYFYWYRQILGQKVEFLVSFYNNEISEKSEIFDDQFSVERPDGSNFTLKIRSTKLEDSAMYFCARTTGPNTEAFFGQGTRLTVV.

The chain recombines TRBV5-1 with TRBJ1-2; possibly TRBD1 for D (5 bases). This CDR3 has 14 amino acids. Germline CDR1 is SGHRS and CDR2 is YFSETQ. Trimming shortened V by 0 bases and J by 6 bases, and 12 bases separated the two germline ends. The CDR3 loop reads CASSLEFGANGYTF. Written as DNA, the CDR3 is TGCGCCAGCAGCTTGGAATTTGGGGCGAATGGCTACACCTTC.

V is TRBV7-3 and J is TRBJ2-1; 8 positions agree with TRBD2. V lost 0 bases and J lost 4; bases outside the gene matches: 8. CDR1 and CDR2 (germline): SGHTA, FQGTGA. This CDR3 contains 17 residues. CDR3 protein: CASSLTAAGEYYNEQFF. In DNA, the CDR3 is TGTGCCAGCAGCTTAACGGCAGCGGGAGAATATTACAATGAGCAGTTCTTC.

V is TRBV6-2 or TRBV6-3 and J is TRBJ1-1, with TRBD1 identical over 8 bases. This CDR3 comprises 15 residues. Germline CDR1 is MNHEY and CDR2 is SVGEGT. Trimming took 5 bases from V and 1 from J; bases not matched to a gene: 6. The CDR3 is CASSQTTGGNTEAFF. For the CDR3, the DNA is TGTGCCAGCAGTCAAACCACAGGGGGGAACACTGAAGCTTTCTTT.

Notes on this clone: The junction and the germline gene differ at one end; a read error may be behind it. The chain joins TRBV29-1 to TRBJ1-1, with 7 bases fitting TRBD1. Germline V gene data show CDR1 as SQVTM and CDR2 as ANQGSEA. There are 8 residues in the CDR3. The CDR3 sequence is CSVATGDF. CDR3 nucleotide sequence: TGCAGCGTAGCCACAGGGGACTTT. The full variable domain, completed using reference TRBV29-1 and TRBJ1-1, is SAVISQKPSRDICQRGTSLTIQCQVDSQVTMMFWYRQQPGQSLTLIATANQGSEATYESGFVIDKFPISRPNLTFSTLTVSNMSPEDSSIYLCSVATGDFGQGTRLTVV.

The genes are TRBV7-6 and TRBJ1-4, with D possibly being TRBD1 (6 bases). The CDR3 is 15 residues long. The germline V gene encodes CDR1 SGHVS and CDR2 FNYEAQ. With 5 bases removed from V and 7 bases from J, the gap between germline ends came to 17 bases. In nucleotides, the CDR3 is TGTGCCAGCAGCACCCGACAGGCTGCGGCTGAAAAACTGTTTTTT. Amino acid sequence: CASSTRQAAAEKLFF.

The CDR3: CASSIYGYTF. In nucleotides, the CDR3 is TGTGCCAGCAGCATCTATGGCTACACCTTC. V usage is TRBV2 and J usage is TRBJ1-2, with no clear D. The CDR3 extends over 10 amino acids. Trimming cost V 6 bases and J 4 bases, with 3 bases left between them. The germline gives CDR1 SNHLY, CDR2 FYNNEI.

The chain employs TRBV7-2 and TRBJ1-3; unclear D gene. Trimming took 3 bases from V and 4 from J, leaving 16 bases between them. The CDR3 covers 16 residues. Germline assignment: CDR1 SGHTA and CDR2 FQGNSA. The CDR3 nucleotides read TGTGCCAGCAGCTTGTCCCGTGGGGAGCTCGGAAACACCATATATTTT. Protein: CASSLSRGELGNTIYF. Full variable domain (outside the CDR3, taken from reference TRBV7-2 and TRBJ1-3): GAGVSQSPSNKVTEKGKDVELRCDPISGHTALYWYRQSLGQGLEFLIYFQGNSAPDKSGLPSDRFSAERTGGSVSTLTIQRTQQEDSAVYLCASSLSRGELGNTIYFGEGSWLTVV.

V is TRBV9 and J is TRBJ1-1; 10 bases fit TRBD1. CDR3 length: 15 amino acids. Germline assignment: CDR1 SGDLS and CDR2 YYNGEE. V gave up 0 bases and J gave up 6 bases; unmatched junction bases: 5. Here the CDR3 DNA reads TGTGCCAGCAGCGTAGCTAGGACAGGGGGATCTGAAGCTTTCTTT. Protein product: CASSVARTGGSEAFF.

The genes are TRBV27 and TRBJ1-2, with D possibly being TRBD1 (6 bases). The CDR3 runs 15 residues. Trimming removed 8 bases at V and 5 bases at J, with 21 bases between. Germline V gene lookup returns CDR1 MNHEY and CDR2 SMNVEV (reference sequence). The CDR3 region has the DNA TGTGCCAGCGCTTACGGACCGGGACAACCGTATGGCTACACCTTC. Protein product: CASAYGPGQPYGYTF.

The gene calls are TRBV14 and TRBJ2-1; no clear D. The CDR3 has 14 amino acids. Germline CDR1 and CDR2: SGHDN and FVKESK. V was shortened by 2 bases and J by 7 bases, with 12 bases between the two germline ends. CDR3 residues: CASSQQPGSNEQFF. DNA for the CDR3: TGTGCCAGCAGCCAACAGCCCGGGTCAAATGAGCAGTTCTTC.

The chain couples TRBV10-3 to TRBJ2-2; TRBD1 matches 7 bases. The CDR3 runs 14 residues. The V gene's germline CDR1 is ENHRY and CDR2 SYGVKD. J was trimmed by 3 bases and V by 10 bases; bases with no gene match: 8. CDR3 DNA sequence: TGTGCCACCTTGACAGGGATGGACACCGGGGAGCTGTTTTTT. The encoded protein is CATLTGMDTGELFF.